The T cell receptor (beta chain) described here comes from a study of blood T cell repertoires in COVID-19. Study at large: T cells, B-cell-depleted T cells, or PBMCs supplied cDNA or gDNA.

Profiling relied on immunoSEQ multiplex PCR, and the TCRdb table lists in-frame clones only, not all of them. The table has around 400,000 clones, roughly 86% seen once. The germline V and J ends were trimmed by 3 bases and 6 bases, with 15 bases remaining between them. This CDR3 is 14 amino acids long. Per germline, CDR1 SEHNR and CDR2 FQNEAQ (reference sequence). The specimen sequenced was peripheral blood. This chain links TRBV7-9 with TRBJ2-7; D is perhaps TRBD2 (6 bases). This clonotype was obtained from a woman aged 25-40 years with COVID-19, enrolled during active disease. The CDR3 DNA reads TGTGCCAGCAGCTTCTCGGGGGAGGTCCTCGAGCAGTACTTC. This encodes CASSFSGEVLEQYF. Combining the CDR3 with reference TRBV7-9 and TRBJ2-7 gives the whole variable domain DTGVSQNPRHKITKRGQNVTFRCDPISEHNRLYWYRQTLGQGPEFLTYFQNEAQLEKSRLLSDRFSAERPKGSFSTLEIQRTEQGDSAMYLCASSFSGEVLEQYFGPGTRLTVT.